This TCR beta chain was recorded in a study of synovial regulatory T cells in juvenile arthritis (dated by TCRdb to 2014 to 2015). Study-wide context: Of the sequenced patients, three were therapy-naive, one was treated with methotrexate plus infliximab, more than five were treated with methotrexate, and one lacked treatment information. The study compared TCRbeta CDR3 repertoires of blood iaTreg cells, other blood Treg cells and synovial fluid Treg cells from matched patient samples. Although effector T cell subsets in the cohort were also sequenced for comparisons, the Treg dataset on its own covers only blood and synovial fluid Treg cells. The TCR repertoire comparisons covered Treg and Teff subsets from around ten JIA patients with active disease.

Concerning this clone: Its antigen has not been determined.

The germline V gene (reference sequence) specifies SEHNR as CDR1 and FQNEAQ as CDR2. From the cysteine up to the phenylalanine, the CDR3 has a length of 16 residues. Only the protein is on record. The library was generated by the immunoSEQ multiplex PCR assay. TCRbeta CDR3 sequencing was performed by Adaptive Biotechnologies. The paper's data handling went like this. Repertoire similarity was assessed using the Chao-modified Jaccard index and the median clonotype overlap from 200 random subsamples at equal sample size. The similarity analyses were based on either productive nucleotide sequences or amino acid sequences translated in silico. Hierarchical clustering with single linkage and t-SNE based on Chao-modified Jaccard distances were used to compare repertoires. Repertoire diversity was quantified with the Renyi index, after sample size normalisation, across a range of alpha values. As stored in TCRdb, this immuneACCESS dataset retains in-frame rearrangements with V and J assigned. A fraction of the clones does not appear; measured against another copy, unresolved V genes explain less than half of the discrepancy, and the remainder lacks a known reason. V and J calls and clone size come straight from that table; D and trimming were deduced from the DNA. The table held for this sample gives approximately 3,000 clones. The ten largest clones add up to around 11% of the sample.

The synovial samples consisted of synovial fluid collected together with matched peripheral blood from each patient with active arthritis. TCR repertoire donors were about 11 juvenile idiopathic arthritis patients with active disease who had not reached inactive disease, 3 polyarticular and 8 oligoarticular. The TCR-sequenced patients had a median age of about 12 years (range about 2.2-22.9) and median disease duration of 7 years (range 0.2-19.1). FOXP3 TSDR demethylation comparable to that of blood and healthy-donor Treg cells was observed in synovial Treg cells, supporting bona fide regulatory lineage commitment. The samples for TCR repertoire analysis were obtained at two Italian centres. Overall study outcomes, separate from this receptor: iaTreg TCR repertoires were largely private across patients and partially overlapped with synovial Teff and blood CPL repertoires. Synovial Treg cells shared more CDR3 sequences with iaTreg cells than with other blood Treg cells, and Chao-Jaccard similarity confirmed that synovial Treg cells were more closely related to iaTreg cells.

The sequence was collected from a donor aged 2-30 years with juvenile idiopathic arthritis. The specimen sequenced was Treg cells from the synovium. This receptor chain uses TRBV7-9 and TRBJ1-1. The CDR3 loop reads CASSFRGPMLNTEAFF. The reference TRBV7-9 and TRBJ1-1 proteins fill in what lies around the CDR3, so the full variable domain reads DTGVSQNPRHKITKRGQNVTFRCDPISEHNRLYWYRQTLGQGPEFLTYFQNEAQLEKSRLLSDRFSAERPKGSFSTLEIQRTEQGDSAMYLCASSFRGPMLNTEAFFGQGTRLTVV.